One and the same sample provided the 27 T cell receptor beta chains below, sequenced in a study of blood T cell repertoires in COVID-19. Some clones are missing from TCRdb's copy, which holds only in-frame ones; the method was immunoSEQ multiplex PCR. The sample yields 200,000 or so clones, 86% seen once. The sequenced sample consisted of PBMCs or T cells enriched from blood (not recorded which). These receptors all come from a middle-aged woman with acute COVID-19.

This chain uses TRBV5-4 with TRBJ2-4; no clear D. Germline V gives CDR1 SGHNT, CDR2 YYREEE (reference sequence). This CDR3 has 13 residues. With 1 base removed from V and 7 bases from J, the gap between germline ends came to 9 bases. The chain's CDR3 is CASSLYGYNIQYF. The CDR3 nucleotides are TGTGCCAGCAGCTTGTACGGGTATAACATTCAGTACTTC.

The chain combines TRBV5-1 with TRBJ2-3, with 10 bases lining up with TRBD2. The CDR3 covers 17 residues. The germline V gene encodes CDR1 SGHRS and CDR2 YFSETQ. The junction had 7 bases not matched to a gene; V was cut back by 0 bases and J by 3 bases. CDR3 amino acids: CASSLEGTSAKTDTQYF. For the CDR3, the DNA is TGCGCCAGCAGCTTGGAAGGGACTAGCGCTAAGACAGATACGCAGTATTTT.

The chain has TRBV7-6 and TRBJ2-7; TRBD1 aligns across 7 bases. V shed 5 bases and J 2 bases; nucleotides not matched to a gene: 12. From germline, CDR1 is SGHVS and CDR2 FNYEAQ. The CDR3 length is 16 residues. DNA of the CDR3: TGTGCCAGCAGCCCACAACAGGGGCGCCCTCCCTACGAGCAGTACTTC. This sequence encodes CASSPQQGRPPYEQYF.

CDR3 coding DNA: TGTGCCAGCAGTTACTCGGGCCCCGGTACGCAGTATTTT. Protein: CASSYSGPGTQYF. The chain is built from TRBV6-5 and TRBJ2-3; D remains unclear. Germline V gives CDR1 MNHEY, CDR2 SVGAGI. This CDR3 has 13 residues. V lost 0 bases and J lost 8, with 9 bases in between.

The chain couples TRBV20-1 to TRBJ1-1; 8 bases match TRBD1. Germline V CDR1 and CDR2: DFQATT, SNEGSKA (reference sequence). The ends lost 3 bases at V and 7 bases at J; junction bases unmatched: 7. CDR3 size: 13 residues. In DNA, the CDR3 is TGCAGTGCTAGTCGGACAGGGACCGATGAAGCTTTCTTT. It codes for CSASRTGTDEAFF.

The CDR3 nucleotides are TGTGCCAGCAGTTTGTTTAGCGGGGGGACAGATACGCAGTATTTT. Translating gives CASSLFSGGTDTQYF. V gene TRBV27 combines with J gene TRBJ2-3, with TRBD2 matching 10 bases. The V segment lost 3 bases and the J segment 3 bases; nucleotides outside the gene matches: 3. Germline values: CDR1 MNHEY, CDR2 SMNVEV (reference sequence). The CDR3 covers 15 residues.

This clone appeared once. V gene TRBV9 combines with J gene TRBJ2-3, with TRBD2 matching over 7 bases. V lost 10 bases and J lost 6; bases outside the gene matches: 11. Per the germline V gene, CDR1 is SGDLS and CDR2 is YYNGEE. The CDR3 is made up of 13 amino acids. CDR3 coding DNA: TGTGCCTCCGGGAGCGGGGCGAGGGATACGCAGTATTTT. It is translated as CASGSGARDTQYF.

This clone was counted once. This chain links TRBV9 with TRBJ2-7; perhaps TRBD2 as D (6 bases). V was shortened by 4 bases and J by 2 bases, with 13 bases between the two germline ends. CDR3 size: 14 residues. Germline loops: CDR1 SGDLS, CDR2 YYNGEE. CDR3 sequence reads: CASSTGTPPYEQYF. CDR3 DNA: TGTGCCAGCAGCACCGGGACTCCTCCCTACGAGCAGTACTTC.

The chain links TRBV5-5 to TRBJ1-3; D not resolved. Trimming cost V 5 bases and J 1 base, with 19 bases left between them. Looked up from germline, CDR1 is SGHKS and CDR2 is YYEKEE (reference sequence). This CDR3 spans 17 amino acids. The CDR3 loop is CASSSRAGSGSGNTIYF. The CDR3 bases are TGTGCCAGCAGTTCCCGGGCCGGGAGTGGATCTGGAAACACCATATATTTT.

V usage is TRBV6-5 and J usage is TRBJ1-1, with a weak D call TRBD1 (5 bases). Trimming cost V 5 bases and J 1 base, with 11 bases left between them. The CDR3 sequence is 14 residues long. Germline CDR1 and CDR2: MNHEY and SVGAGI. CDR3 in amino acids: CASSTRATNTEAFF. The CDR3 DNA follows: TGTGCCAGCAGTACCAGGGCCACGAACACTGAAGCTTTCTTT.

The CDR3 sequence: CASSPDRAGEAFF. CDR3 bases: TGTGCCAGCAGCCCGGACAGGGCGGGTGAAGCTTTCTTT. This sequence joins TRBV7-3 and TRBJ1-1; 8 positions agree with TRBD1. CDR1 SGHTA and CDR2 FQGTGA come from the germline V gene. This CDR3 has 13 amino acids. J gave up 7 bases and V 5 bases, and 6 bases lay outside the gene matches.

The CDR3 DNA is TGTGCCACCAGCAGAGTGCAGGGCGAGGAGCTGTTTTTT. The encoded protein is CATSRVQGEELFF. This chain connects TRBV15 to TRBJ2-2; a weak D match, TRBD1 (5 bases). This CDR3 spans 13 amino acids. Germline CDR1 and CDR2: LNHNV and YYDKDF (reference sequence). V shed 1 base and J shed 10 bases, with 10 bases lying between them.

This sequence joins TRBV15 and TRBJ1-1, with 7 bases fitting TRBD1. There are 16 residues in the CDR3. Germline trimming cut 0 bases from V and 1 base from J; bases unmatched to any gene: 5. CDR1 and CDR2 from the germline V gene are LNHNV and YYDKDF (reference sequence). The CDR3: CATSRDWRGPNTEAFF. CDR3 bases: TGTGCCACCAGCAGAGATTGGAGGGGGCCGAACACTGAAGCTTTCTTT.

This sequence joins TRBV28 and TRBJ2-5, with TRBD2 identical over 8 bases. Unmatched junction bases numbered 12, after V lost 1 base and J lost 2 bases. Germline-derived CDR1 and CDR2 are MDHEN and SYDVKM. The CDR3 contains 18 residues. As DNA, the CDR3 is TGTGCCAGCAGTTTATCGCCCATTTTTGGGACTAGACAAGAGACCCAGTACTTC. Translated, it gives CASSLSPIFGTRQETQYF.

The chain links TRBV19 to TRBJ1-5; TRBD1 agrees at 9 bases. This CDR3 has 15 amino acids. Germline lookup yields CDR1 LNHDA and CDR2 SQIVND (reference sequence). With 2 bases clipped from V and 3 bases from J, the junction kept 2 bases outside the gene matches. Here the CDR3 DNA reads TGTGCCAGTAGTATACGACAGGGGGACAATCAGCCCCAGCATTTT. Translating it yields CASSIRQGDNQPQHF.

The chain uses TRBV7-2 and TRBJ1-1; weak D call: TRBD1 (5 bases). The CDR3 spans 13 residues. Per germline, CDR1 SGHTA and CDR2 FQGNSA. V was cut by 5 bases and J by 7 bases, with 14 bases left in between. The CDR3: CASSHRIGHEAFF. The CDR3 nucleotides read TGTGCCAGCAGCCATCGAATCGGACATGAAGCTTTCTTT.

In regard to this clone: At the DNA level, this CDR3 is encoded by other sequences in the same sample as well. This chain connects TRBV5-1 to TRBJ1-2, with D perhaps matching TRBD1 (5 bases). Trimming left V 0 bases short and J 3 bases short, with 9 bases between. CDR1 and CDR2 from the germline V gene are SGHRS and YFSETQ. The CDR3 sequence is 14 residues long. As DNA, the CDR3 is TGCGCCAGCAGCTTGGTGGGGGGTGACTATGGCTACACCTTC. The encoded protein is CASSLVGGDYGYTF.

The CDR3 reads CASSLDRGTGELFF. The CDR3 DNA is TGTGCCAGCAGCTTAGACAGGGGGACCGGGGAGCTGTTTTTT. The rearrangement links TRBV7-2 to TRBJ2-2; 8 bases are a match to TRBD1. The CDR3 has 14 residues. Germline CDR1 is SGHTA and CDR2 is FQGNSA. V dropped 1 base and J dropped 5; count of bases not matched to a gene: 0.

The chain joins TRBV7-6 to TRBJ1-6; no clear D gene. Germline V gene data show CDR1 as SGHVS and CDR2 as FNYEAQ. With 1 base removed from V and 9 bases from J, the gap between germline ends came to 7 bases. CDR3 length: 13 amino acids. CDR3 protein: CASSLEAGSPLHF. CDR3 nucleotide sequence: TGTGCCAGCAGCTTAGAGGCAGGTTCACCCCTCCACTTT. Full variable domain (rest looked up from reference TRBV7-6 and TRBJ1-6): GAGVSQSPRYKVTKRGQDVALRCDPISGHVSLYWYRQALGQGPEFLTYFNYEAQQDKSGLPNDRFSAERPEGSISTLTIQRTEQRDSAMYRCASSLEAGSPLHFGNGTRLTVT.

The CDR3 is CASSQDSTSGAHEQFF. The DNA for the CDR3 is TGCGCCAGCAGCCAAGATTCGACTAGCGGGGCCCATGAGCAGTTCTTC. This chain links TRBV4-3 with TRBJ2-1; the match to TRBD2 covers 11 bases. Germline trimming cut 0 bases from V and 8 bases from J; bases unmatched to any gene: 6. This CDR3 spans 16 amino acids. The germline V gene has CDR1 LGHNA and CDR2 YSLEER.

The genes are TRBV7-3 and TRBJ2-3; D gene ambiguous. Germline CDR1 and CDR2: SGHTA and FQGTGA. V lost 5 bases, J lost 0 bases, and 6 bases lay in between. This CDR3 contains 13 residues. CDR3 DNA: TGTGCCAGCAGCCGCGTGAGCACAGATACGCAGTATTTT. Translation gives CASSRVSTDTQYF.

The chain uses TRBV14 and TRBJ1-2, with unresolved D. Germline values: CDR1 SGHDN, CDR2 FVKESK. CDR3 length: 13 residues. Trimming shortened V by 6 bases and J by 0 bases, and 8 bases separated the two germline ends. The CDR3 DNA sequence: TGTGCCAGCAGTCTCAGTGCTAACTATGGCTACACCTTC. Protein: CASSLSANYGYTF.

CDR3 in amino acids: CTSSQPEGSSNEQYV. The CDR3 DNA reads as TGCACCAGCAGCCAACCGGAGGGGAGTTCCAACGAGCAGTACGTC. The chain recombines TRBV1 with TRBJ2-7; the table assigns TRBD2, which was not confirmed against the DNA. TRBV1 is noted as a pseudogene. The CDR3 is 15 residues long.

This sequence joins TRBV5-5 and TRBJ2-1; 8 bases map to TRBD1. Germline V gene sequence: CDR1 SGHKS, CDR2 YYEKEE (reference sequence). The ends lost 0 bases at V and 3 bases at J; junction bases unmatched: 11. This CDR3 contains 18 residues. Written as DNA, the CDR3 is TGTGCCAGCAGCTTGGGACAGGGGCGACGAACCAACTACAATGAGCAGTTCTTC. This sequence encodes CASSLGQGRRTNYNEQFF.

Concerning this clone itself: Other DNA sequences within the sample encode an identical CDR3. V is TRBV18 and J is TRBJ1-1; possible D gene TRBD1, 5 bases. Germline CDR1 is KGHSH and CDR2 is LQKENI. V dropped 3 bases and J dropped 1 base, with 6 bases sitting between them. This CDR3 has 13 amino acids. The CDR3 region has the DNA TGTGCCAGCTCACCCCAGGGGAACACTGAAGCTTTCTTT. This encodes CASSPQGNTEAFF.

The V and J genes are TRBV2 and TRBJ1-2, with D tentatively TRBD1 (6 bases). Germline CDR1 is SNHLY and CDR2 is FYNNEI. The V gene lost 3 bases and the J gene lost 2 bases, with 13 bases spanning the gap. The CDR3 consists of 15 residues. CDR3 sequence reads: CASSDEAGANYGYTF. CDR3 DNA: TGTGCCAGCAGTGATGAGGCAGGGGCCAACTATGGCTACACCTTC.

V and J are TRBV18 and TRBJ1-5; 7 positions match TRBD1. The CDR3 sequence is 15 residues long. The germline CDR1 and CDR2 sequences are KGHSH and LQKENI. V gave up 4 bases and J gave up 3 bases; unmatched junction bases: 6. CDR3 loop: CASSQPGQHNQPQHF. DNA of the CDR3: TGTGCCAGCTCACAACCGGGACAGCACAATCAGCCCCAGCATTTT. The full variable domain, rest sourced from reference TRBV18 and TRBJ1-5, is NAGVMQNPRHLVRRRGQEARLRCSPMKGHSHVYWYRQLPEEGLKFMVYLQKENIIDESGMPKERFSAEFPKEGPSILRIQQVVRGDSAAYFCASSQPGQHNQPQHFGDGTRLSIL.